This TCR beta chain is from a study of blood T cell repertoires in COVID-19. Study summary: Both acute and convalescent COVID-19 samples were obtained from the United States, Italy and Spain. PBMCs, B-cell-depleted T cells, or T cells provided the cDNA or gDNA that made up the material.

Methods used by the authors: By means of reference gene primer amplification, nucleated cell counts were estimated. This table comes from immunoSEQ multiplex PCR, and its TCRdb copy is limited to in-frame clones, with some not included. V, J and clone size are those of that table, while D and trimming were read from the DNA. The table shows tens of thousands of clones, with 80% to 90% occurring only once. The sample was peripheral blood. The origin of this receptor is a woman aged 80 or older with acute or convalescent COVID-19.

The CDR3 loop is CASSPGGGGSPLHF. In DNA form, the CDR3 reads TGTGCCAGCAGTCCAGGGGGTGGGGGATCACCCCTCCACTTT. The chain joins TRBV6-5 to TRBJ1-6, with 7 bases identical to TRBD1. Looked up from germline, CDR1 is MNHEY and CDR2 is SVGAGI. This CDR3 comprises 14 residues. The trim removed 5 bases at V and 10 bases at J, leaving 8 bases unmatched.